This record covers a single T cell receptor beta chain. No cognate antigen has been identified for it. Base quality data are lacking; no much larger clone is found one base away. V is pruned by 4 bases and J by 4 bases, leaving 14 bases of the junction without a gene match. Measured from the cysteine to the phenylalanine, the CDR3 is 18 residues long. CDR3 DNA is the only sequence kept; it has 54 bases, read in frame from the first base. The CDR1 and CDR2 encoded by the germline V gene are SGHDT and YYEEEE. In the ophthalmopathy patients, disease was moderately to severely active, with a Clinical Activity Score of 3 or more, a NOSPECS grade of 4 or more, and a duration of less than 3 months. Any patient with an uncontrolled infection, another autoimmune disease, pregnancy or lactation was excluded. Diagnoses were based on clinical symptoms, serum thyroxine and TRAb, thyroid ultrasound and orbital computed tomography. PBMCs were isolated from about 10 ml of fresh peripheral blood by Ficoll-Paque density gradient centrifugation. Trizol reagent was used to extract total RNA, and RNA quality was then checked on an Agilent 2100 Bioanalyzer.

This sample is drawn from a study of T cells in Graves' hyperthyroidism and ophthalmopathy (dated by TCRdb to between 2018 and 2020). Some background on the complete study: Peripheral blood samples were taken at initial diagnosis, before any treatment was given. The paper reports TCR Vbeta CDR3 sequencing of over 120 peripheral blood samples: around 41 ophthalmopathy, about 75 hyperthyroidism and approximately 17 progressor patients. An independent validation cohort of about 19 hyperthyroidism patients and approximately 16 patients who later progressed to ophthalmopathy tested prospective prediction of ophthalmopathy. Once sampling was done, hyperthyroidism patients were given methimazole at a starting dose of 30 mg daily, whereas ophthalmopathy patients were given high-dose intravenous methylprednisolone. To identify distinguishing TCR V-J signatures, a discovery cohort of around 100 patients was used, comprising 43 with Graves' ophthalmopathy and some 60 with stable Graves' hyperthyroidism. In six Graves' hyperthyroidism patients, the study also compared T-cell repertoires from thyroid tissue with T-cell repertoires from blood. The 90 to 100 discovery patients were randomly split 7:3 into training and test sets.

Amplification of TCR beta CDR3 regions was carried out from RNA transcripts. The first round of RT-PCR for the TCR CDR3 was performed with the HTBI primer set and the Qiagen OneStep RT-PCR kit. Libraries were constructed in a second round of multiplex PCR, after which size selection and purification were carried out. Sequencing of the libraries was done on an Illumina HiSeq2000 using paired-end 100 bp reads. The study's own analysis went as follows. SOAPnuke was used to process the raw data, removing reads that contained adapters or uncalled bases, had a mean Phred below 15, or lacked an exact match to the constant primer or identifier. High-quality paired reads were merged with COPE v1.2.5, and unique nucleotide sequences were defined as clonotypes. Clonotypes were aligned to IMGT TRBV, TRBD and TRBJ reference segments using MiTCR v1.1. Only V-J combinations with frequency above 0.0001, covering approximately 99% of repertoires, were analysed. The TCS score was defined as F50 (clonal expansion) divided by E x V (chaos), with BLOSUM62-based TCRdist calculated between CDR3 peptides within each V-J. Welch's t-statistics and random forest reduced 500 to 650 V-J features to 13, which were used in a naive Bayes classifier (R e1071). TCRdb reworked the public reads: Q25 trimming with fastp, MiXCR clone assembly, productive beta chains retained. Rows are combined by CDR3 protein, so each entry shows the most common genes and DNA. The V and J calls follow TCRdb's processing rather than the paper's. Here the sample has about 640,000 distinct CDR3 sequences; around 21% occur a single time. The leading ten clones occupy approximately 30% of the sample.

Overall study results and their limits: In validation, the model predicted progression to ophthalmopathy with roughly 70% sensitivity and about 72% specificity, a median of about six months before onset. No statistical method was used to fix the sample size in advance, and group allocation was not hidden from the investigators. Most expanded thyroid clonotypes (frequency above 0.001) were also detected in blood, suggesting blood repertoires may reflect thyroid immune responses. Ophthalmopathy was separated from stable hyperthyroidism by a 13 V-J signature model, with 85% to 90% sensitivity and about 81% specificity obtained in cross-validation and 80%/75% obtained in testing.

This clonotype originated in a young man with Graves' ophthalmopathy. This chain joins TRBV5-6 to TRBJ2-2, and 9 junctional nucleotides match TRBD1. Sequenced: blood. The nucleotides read TGTGCCAGCAGCCCCCTGACAGGGGGTGGTTGGAGCACCGGGGAGCTGTTTTTT. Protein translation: CASSPLTGGGWSTGELFF.